This T cell receptor beta chain emerged from a study of identical twins. From germline, CDR1 is LNHNV and CDR2 YYDKDF (reference sequence). CDR3 length: 16 residues. Trimming stripped 11 bases from V and 2 bases from J, with 22 bases between. Unique molecular identifiers were present on the cDNA, and a universal primer site came from template switching. TCRdb reanalysed the 5' RACE reads using MiXCR and keeps one entry per CDR3 protein. The table shows some 300,000 distinct CDR3 sequences, with around 12% occurring only once. This clonotype was detected ten times or more. Healthy Caucasians made up all donors. These data also formed part of another study, on yellow fever vaccine responses in identical twins.

This chain connects TRBV15 to TRBJ1-5, with D perhaps matching TRBD1 (6 bases). Sample: CD8+ T cells sorted from blood. The clonotype was recovered from a woman under 30 in good health. The CDR3 sequence is CASQELGGLGNQPQHF. The DNA of the CDR3 is TGTGCCTCCCAAGAGTTAGGGGGGCTGGGCAATCAGCCCCAGCATTTT.